Below, 20 T cell receptor beta chains from the same sample are listed, as sequenced in a study of cytotoxic CD8 clonotypes in ibrutinib-treated CLL. Measured with immunoSEQ multiplex PCR; TCRdb has only the in-frame clones, and not every one. The table shows roughly 180,000 clones, with approximately 84% occurring only once. This specimen was PBMCs, taken after 24 months of ibrutinib treatment. The receptors originated from a human donor with chronic lymphocytic leukemia.

As for this clone: At one end the junction does not follow the germline gene, possibly because of a read error. The chain couples TRBV7-2 to TRBJ2-2; possibly TRBD2 for D (5 bases). Germline values: CDR1 SGHTA, CDR2 FQGNSA. The CDR3 loop spans 17 amino acids. As DNA, the CDR3 is TGCGCCAGCAGCCAAGATAGTTTGGGGAGATCAACCGGGGAGCTGTTTTTT. It specifies CASSQDSLGRSTGELFF.

The chain joins TRBV7-2 to TRBJ2-1; D uncertain. The V and J ends lost 7 bases and 8 bases respectively, with 24 bases between them. The V gene's germline CDR1 is SGHTA and CDR2 FQGNSA. The CDR3 spans 16 residues. In DNA, the CDR3 is TGTGCCAGCACCTTTTTCCCTAGTGAAACGGCCGATGAGCAGTTCTTC. Residues: CASTFFPSETADEQFF.

The V gene is TRBV27, the J gene TRBJ2-7; TRBD1 agrees at 9 bases. CDR3 size: 15 residues. The V and J ends lost 7 bases and 3 bases, in that order; junction bases with no gene match: 10. CDR1 MNHEY and CDR2 SMNVEV come from the germline V gene (reference sequence). The CDR3 DNA reads as TGTGCCAGCAAAAGAACCGGGACAGGGATCTACGAGCAGTACTTC. It specifies CASKRTGTGIYEQYF.

The chain couples TRBV7-3 to TRBJ2-1; D is unresolved. Germline V CDR1 and CDR2: SGHTA, FQGTGA. The CDR3 spans 10 residues. V shed 5 bases and J shed 9 bases, with 5 bases lying between them. The CDR3 region is CASSPLEQFF. The CDR3 DNA reads TGTGCCAGCAGCCCCCTTGAGCAGTTCTTC. Full variable domain (remainder filled in from reference TRBV7-3 and TRBJ2-1): GAGVSQTPSNKVTEKGKYVELRCDPISGHTALYWYRQSLGQGPEFLIYFQGTGAADDSGLPNDRFFAVRPEGSVSTLKIQRTERGDSAVYLCASSPLEQFFGPGTRLTVL.

The gene calls are TRBV7-6 and TRBJ2-7, with 9 bases matching TRBD2. CDR1 is SGHVS and CDR2 is FNYEAQ in the germline V gene. The trim removed 1 base at V and 4 bases at J, leaving 2 bases unmatched. The CDR3 is made up of 14 amino acids. CDR3: CASSLELAGYEQYF. The CDR3 bases are TGTGCCAGCAGCTTAGAGCTAGCGGGATACGAGCAGTACTTC. Full variable domain (remainder filled in from reference TRBV7-6 and TRBJ2-7): GAGVSQSPRYKVTKRGQDVALRCDPISGHVSLYWYRQALGQGPEFLTYFNYEAQQDKSGLPNDRFSAERPEGSISTLTIQRTEQRDSAMYRCASSLELAGYEQYFGPGTRLTVT.

J is TRBJ1-6 and V is TRBV4-1, with D tentatively TRBD1 (6 bases). This CDR3 region has 14 residues. V was cut by 2 bases and J by 6 bases, with 8 bases left in between. Germline assignment: CDR1 MGHRA and CDR2 YSYEKL. CDR3 residues: CASSQTGFNSPLHF. The CDR3 DNA sequence: TGCGCCAGCAGCCAAACAGGGTTTAATTCACCCCTCCACTTT.

The chain links TRBV5-4 to TRBJ1-2; 9 positions agree with TRBD1. The ends lost 4 bases at V and 2 bases at J; junction bases unmatched: 6. The CDR3 totals 15 residues. CDR1 SGHNT and CDR2 YYREEE come from the germline V gene (reference sequence). CDR3 coding DNA: TGTGCCAGCAGCCTGGGACAGGGACTAAACTATGGCTACACCTTC. Translating gives CASSLGQGLNYGYTF.

The gene calls are TRBV19 and TRBJ1-5; no clear D. Germline CDR1 reads LNHDA; CDR2 reads SQIVND (reference sequence). Deletions cut 5 bases from V and 7 bases from J, with 6 bases between. This CDR3 contains 11 residues. In DNA, the CDR3 is TGTGCCAGTAGTGATGAACAGCCCCAGCATTTT. Its translation is CASSDEQPQHF. Together with reference TRBV19 and TRBJ1-5, the CDR3 gives the full variable domain: DGGITQSPKYLFRKEGQNVTLSCEQNLNHDAMYWYRQDPGQGLRLIYYSQIVNDFQKGDIAEGYSVSREKKESFPLTVTSAQKNPTAFYLCASSDEQPQHFGDGTRLSIL.

As for this clone: The sample carries other DNA sequences with the same CDR3. V and J are TRBV5-1 and TRBJ1-2; D remains ambiguous. CDR3 length: 13 amino acids. Germline loops: CDR1 SGHRS, CDR2 YFSETQ. V gave up 2 bases and J gave up 0 bases, with 5 bases separating them. CDR3 sequence (DNA): TGCGCCAGCAGCTTAGCGGCTAACTATGGCTACACCTTC. Translating it yields CASSLAANYGYTF.

The chain recombines TRBV19 with TRBJ1-5; D call uncertain. V shed 9 bases and J shed 7 bases, with 16 bases lying between them. This CDR3 spans 13 amino acids. Germline-derived CDR1 and CDR2 are LNHDA and SQIVND (reference sequence). The CDR3 is CASTPRPDQPQHF. The CDR3 coding sequence is TGTGCCAGCACACCCCGCCCGGACCAGCCCCAGCATTTT.

The chain recombines TRBV11-2 with TRBJ1-4; D is undetermined. CDR1 is SGHAT, CDR2 FQNNGV, per germline. This CDR3 spans 13 amino acids. Trimming cost V 6 bases and J 5 bases, with 10 bases left between them. Written as DNA, the CDR3 is TGTGCCAGCAGAGAGGACGGGAATGAAAAACTGTTTTTT. Its protein product is CASREDGNEKLFF.

The chain joins TRBV7-9 to TRBJ2-6; D not certain. CDR3 length: 15 amino acids. Germline V gene lookup returns CDR1 SEHNR and CDR2 FQNEAQ (reference sequence). V gave up 4 bases and J gave up 4 bases, with 11 bases separating them. The CDR3 protein is CASSWRSAGANVLTF. The DNA of the CDR3 is TGTGCCAGCAGCTGGCGGAGCGCGGGGGCCAACGTCCTGACTTTC.

The rearrangement uses TRBV7-9 and TRBJ1-5, with D tentatively TRBD1 (5 bases). The CDR3 is made up of 16 amino acids. CDR1 and CDR2 from the germline V gene are SEHNR and FQNEAQ (reference sequence). Trimming shortened V by 2 bases and J by 3 bases, and 14 bases separated the two germline ends. The DNA for the CDR3 is TGTGCCAGCAGCTTACATGGCAGGGTTTCCAATCAGCCCCAGCATTTT. Its protein product is CASSLHGRVSNQPQHF.

The chain combines TRBV6-6 with TRBJ2-7; no reliable D call. Per the germline V gene, CDR1 is MNHNY and CDR2 is SVGAGI (reference sequence). This CDR3 comprises 11 residues. The V end lost 4 bases, the J end lost 6 bases, and 7 bases lay between the germline ends. The CDR3 DNA reads TGTGCCAGCAGTTCCGGGTCCGAGCAGTACTTC. Translation gives CASSSGSEQYF.

Only one count was recorded for this clone. This chain connects TRBV7-3 to TRBJ2-3; D gene unclear. Trimming left V 5 bases short and J 4 bases short, with 10 bases between. This CDR3 spans 13 amino acids. CDR1 and CDR2 from the germline V gene are SGHTA and FQGTGA. CDR3 coding DNA: TGTGCCAGCAGCCCCGCCCAGGCAGATACGCAGTATTTT. The encoded protein is CASSPAQADTQYF.

In nucleotides, the CDR3 is TGTGCCAGCTCACCAAGGCAGGGGCATGAGTTGCCCCAGCATTTT. This encodes CASSPRQGHELPQHF. J is TRBJ1-5 and V is TRBV18, with D possibly being TRBD1 (6 bases). There are 15 residues in the CDR3. Germline-derived CDR1 and CDR2 are KGHSH and LQKENI. Trimming left V 2 bases short and J 9 bases short, with 17 bases between.

The DNA for the CDR3 is TGTGCCAGCAGTCGGACAGGGGACTACGAGCAGTACTTC. It encodes CASSRTGDYEQYF. V and J are TRBV6-1 and TRBJ2-7, with TRBD1 matching over 9 bases. With 5 bases clipped from V and 3 bases from J, the junction kept 2 bases outside the gene matches. Germline V CDR1 and CDR2: MNHNS, SASEGT. The length of the CDR3 is 13 residues.

This chain connects TRBV28 to TRBJ1-5; no clear D. Germline-derived CDR1 and CDR2 are MDHEN and SYDVKM. This CDR3 comprises 12 residues. Trimming left V 3 bases short and J 2 bases short, with 2 bases between. CDR3: CASSLGNQPQHF. For the CDR3, the DNA is TGTGCCAGCAGTTTGGGCAATCAGCCCCAGCATTTT.

The chain carries TRBV6-6 and TRBJ1-1; D unresolved. Between the trimmed V and J ends, which lost 9 bases and 0 bases, there was a span of 5 bases. CDR3 length equals 11 residues. Germline CDR1 and CDR2: MNHNY and SVGAGI (reference sequence). The CDR3 sequence is CARVMNTEAFF. The CDR3 DNA is TGTGCCAGAGTAATGAACACTGAAGCTTTCTTT.

The chain combines TRBV28 with TRBJ1-1, with a weak D call TRBD1 (6 bases). The CDR3 sequence is 15 residues long. The germline V gene has CDR1 MDHEN and CDR2 SYDVKM. The ends were cut back, 2 bases at V and 6 bases at J, with 16 bases in the middle. CDR3 nucleotide sequence: TGTGCCAGCAGTTTAGGGGGGGCGGTCATGGCTGAAGCTTTCTTT. This gives the protein CASSLGGAVMAEAFF.